This T cell receptor beta chain came from a study of CD8 T cells in ankylosing spondylitis. Study-wide results and caveats: The study identified a TCR beta motif of under ten highly homologous variants that appeared characteristic of ankylosing spondylitis blood.

The CDR3 contains 15 residues. The V and J ends lost 4 bases and 0 bases respectively, with 10 bases between them. Germline lookup yields CDR1 SGHVS and CDR2 FQNEAQ. This clonotype has only one observation. Its antigen remains unidentified. TCRdb reanalysed the 5' RACE reads using MiXCR and keeps one entry per CDR3 protein. The table has about 540,000 distinct CDR3 sequences, roughly 12% seen once. This chain uses TRBV7-8 with TRBJ2-1, with D possibly being TRBD2 (5 bases). The sample taken for sequencing was blood, either unsorted or a sorted T cell fraction (not recorded which). The sequence derives from a male donor with ankylosing spondylitis. The CDR3, as DNA: TGTGCCAGCAGCTCCGACTATCGCTCCTACAATGAGCAGTTCTTC. This sequence encodes CASSSDYRSYNEQFF.